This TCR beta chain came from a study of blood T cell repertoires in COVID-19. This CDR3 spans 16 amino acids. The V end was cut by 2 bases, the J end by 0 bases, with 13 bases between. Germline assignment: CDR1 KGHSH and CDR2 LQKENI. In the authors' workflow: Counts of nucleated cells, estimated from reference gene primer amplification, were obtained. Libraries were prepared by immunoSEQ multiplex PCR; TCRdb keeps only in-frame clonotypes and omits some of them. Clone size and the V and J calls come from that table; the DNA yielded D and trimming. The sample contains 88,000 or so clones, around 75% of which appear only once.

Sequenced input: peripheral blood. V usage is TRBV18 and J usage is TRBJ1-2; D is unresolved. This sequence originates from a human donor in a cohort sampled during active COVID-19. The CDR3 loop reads CASSPISTEANYGYTF. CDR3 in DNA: TGTGCCAGCTCACCAATTAGTACAGAAGCTAACTATGGCTACACCTTC.